The 4 T cell receptor beta chains reported below all come from one sample, sequenced in a study of early T cells in non-severe SARS-CoV-2 infection. TCRdb re-called the 5' RACE reads with MiXCR, one entry per CDR3 protein. The sample carries under 65,000 distinct CDR3 sequences, about 12% recorded once. The sample consisted of whole blood, taken at baseline. Receptor source: an adult who was a healthcare worker with PCR-confirmed SARS-CoV-2 infection or an uninfected control (not recorded which).

This clonotype has a count of ten or more. The gene calls are TRBV19 and TRBJ2-7; 10 bases are shared with TRBD2. CDR1 and CDR2 (germline): LNHDA, SQIVND (reference sequence). CDR3 size: 16 residues. V shed 1 base, J shed 5 bases, and the junction held 8 bases outside the gene matches. The CDR3 protein is CASSIAPSGSGNEQYF. The CDR3 DNA reads TGTGCCAGTAGTATAGCTCCTAGCGGGAGTGGGAACGAGCAGTACTTC. The full variable domain, with the rest looked up from reference TRBV19 and TRBJ2-7, is DGGITQSPKYLFRKEGQNVTLSCEQNLNHDAMYWYRQDPGQGLRLIYYSQIVNDFQKGDIAEGYSVSREKKESFPLTVTSAQKNPTAFYLCASSIAPSGSGNEQYFGPGTRLTVT.

This clonotype came up many times. The V call is TRBV29-1, the J call TRBJ2-7; 8 bases agree with TRBD1. This CDR3 is 13 amino acids long. Germline lookup yields CDR1 SQVTM and CDR2 ANQGSEA. With 7 bases clipped from V and 2 bases from J, the junction kept 7 bases outside the gene matches. CDR3 in DNA: TGCAGCGCCTCACAGGGGGGTACCTACGAGCAGTACTTC. As protein: CSASQGGTYEQYF.

The chain combines TRBV7-9 with TRBJ2-7, with TRBD1 matching over 9 bases. Germline CDR1 SEHNR, CDR2 FQNEAQ (reference sequence). After removal of 4 bases from V and 3 bases from J, the junction contained 4 bases not matched to a gene. This CDR3 is built from 14 residues. CDR3 coding DNA: TGTGCCAGCAGCTCGGGACAGGGAAACTACGAGCAGTACTTC. This codes for CASSSGQGNYEQYF.

The chain carries TRBV3-1 and TRBJ2-5; D may be TRBD1 (5 bases). Germline V gene sequence: CDR1 LGHDT, CDR2 YNNKEL (reference sequence). The CDR3 has 15 amino acids. Trimming left V 1 base short and J 2 bases short, with 11 bases between. This chain's CDR3 is CASSQGPGLQETQYF. CDR3 bases: TGTGCCAGCAGCCAAGGTCCAGGGCTACAAGAGACCCAGTACTTC.